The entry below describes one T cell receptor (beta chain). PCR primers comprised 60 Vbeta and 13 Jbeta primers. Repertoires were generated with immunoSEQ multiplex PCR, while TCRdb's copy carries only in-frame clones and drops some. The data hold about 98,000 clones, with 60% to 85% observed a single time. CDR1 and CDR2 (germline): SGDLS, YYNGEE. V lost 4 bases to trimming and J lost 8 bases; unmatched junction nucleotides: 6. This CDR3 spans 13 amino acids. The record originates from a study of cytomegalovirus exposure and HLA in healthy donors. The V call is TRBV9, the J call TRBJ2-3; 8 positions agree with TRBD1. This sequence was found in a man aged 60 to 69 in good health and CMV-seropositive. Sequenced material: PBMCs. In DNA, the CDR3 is TGTGCCAGCAGCATTGACAGGGGTGGTACGCAGTATTTT. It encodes CASSIDRGGTQYF.